A single sample gave rise to the 2 T cell receptor beta chains below, sequenced in a study of early T cells in non-severe SARS-CoV-2 infection. TCRdb analysed the 5' RACE reads with MiXCR anew, one entry per CDR3 protein. The sample records under 85,000 distinct CDR3 sequences, 5% being singletons. Material: whole blood, obtained at baseline. The receptors were sampled from an adult who was a healthcare worker with PCR-confirmed SARS-CoV-2 infection or an uninfected control (not recorded which).

This clonotype appeared a few times. The CDR3 sequence: CATSPLSGKEEQFF. The CDR3 DNA follows: TGTGCCACCTCGCCCCTGAGCGGGAAGGAGGAGCAGTTCTTC. The chain couples TRBV28 to TRBJ2-1, with 7 positions matching TRBD2. Germline CDR1 is MDHEN and CDR2 is SYDVKM. V shed 10 bases and J 10 bases; nucleotides not matched to a gene: 16. This CDR3 contains 14 residues. Based on the CDR3 plus reference TRBV28 and TRBJ2-1, the full variable domain is DVKVTQSSRYLVKRTGEKVFLECVQDMDHENMFWYRQDPGLGLRLIYFSYDVKMKEKGDIPEGYSVSREKKERFSLILESASTNQTSMYLCATSPLSGKEEQFFGPGTRLTVL.

This clonotype was seen more than once but under ten times. The V call is TRBV13, the J call TRBJ2-7; no definite D call. Germline V lookup: CDR1 PRHDT, CDR2 FYEKMQ (reference sequence). Between the trimmed V and J ends, which lost 7 bases and 5 bases, there was a span of 18 bases. The CDR3 runs to 14 residues. The CDR3 loop reads CASTILGVSDEQYF. DNA of the CDR3: TGTGCCAGCACCATTCTGGGCGTTTCCGACGAGCAGTACTTC.